The rows below give T cell receptor beta chains drawn from one sample of a study of Graves' ophthalmopathy and Graves' hyperthyroidism. TCRdb processed the multiplex PCR reads anew with MiXCR; each CDR3 protein has one entry. The sample yields a few hundred thousand distinct CDR3 sequences, roughly a sixth seen once. Sequencing was performed on peripheral blood. All receptors derive from an adult woman with stable Graves' hyperthyroidism. The CDR3 runs from the conserved cysteine through the conserved F or W. A D gene is named only where the DNA matches it firmly. Expanded clones get a size class; other rows say once, few or many, or leave the size out.

CDR3 protein | CDR3 DNA | V gene | clone size | J gene | D gene
CASRLGQLYGYTF | TGTGCCAGCAGGCTGGGACAGCTCTATGGCTACACCTTC | TRBV6-1 | many | TRBJ1-2 | TRBD1
CASSQEPQGRETQYF | TGCGCCAGCAGCCAAGAACCCCAGGGCAGGGAGACCCAGTACTTC | TRBV4-1 | few | TRBJ2-5 | .
CASTNAGTNYGYTF | TGTGCCAGCACTAATGCAGGGACTAACTATGGCTACACCTTC | TRBV12-3/TRBV12-4 | . | TRBJ1-2 | .
CASSSLRDRPTGELFF | TGTGCCAGCAGCTCCTTGCGGGACAGACCGACCGGGGAGCTGTTTTTT | TRBV13 | . | TRBJ2-2 | .
CASRALGGARLYGYTF | TGTGCCAGCAGGGCTTTGGGGGGGGCGCGACTCTATGGCTACACCTTC | TRBV2 | . | TRBJ1-2 | .
CASRRTGVFSYEQYF | TGTGCCAGCAGGCGAACAGGAGTTTTTTCCTACGAGCAGTACTTC | TRBV6-1 | . | TRBJ2-7 | .
CASSPTRDRTHGYTF | TGTGCCAGCAGTCCAACTCGGGATAGAACCCATGGTTACACCTTC | TRBV28 | few | TRBJ1-2 | .
CASSLSSGGAGSYEQYF | TGCGCCAGCAGCTTATCTAGCGGGGGGGCCGGGTCCTACGAGCAGTACTTC | TRBV5-1 | . | TRBJ2-7 | TRBD2
CASSFGTRYSNQPQHF | TGTGCCAGCAGCTTTGGGACGAGATATAGCAATCAGCCCCAGCATTTT | TRBV7-8 | . | TRBJ1-5 | .
CASNKDSSNTEAFF | TGTGCCAGTAATAAGGACAGTTCTAACACTGAAGCTTTCTTT | TRBV19 | many | TRBJ1-1 | .
CASSFSLGGGTEAFF | TGCGCCAGCAGCTTTTCATTAGGGGGAGGCACTGAAGCTTTCTTT | TRBV5-1 | many | TRBJ1-1 | .
CSARLGQGLENTGELFF | TGCAGTGCTAGGCTGGGACAGGGGTTAGAGAACACCGGGGAGCTGTTTTTT | TRBV20-1 | many | TRBJ2-2 | TRBD1
CASSLVSYQETQYF | TGTGCCAGCAGCTTAGTCAGTTACCAAGAGACCCAGTACTTC | TRBV13 | many | TRBJ2-5 | .
CASKNDNYGYTF | TGTGCCAGCAAAAATGACAACTATGGCTACACCTTC | TRBV18 | many | TRBJ1-2 | .
CASRITRGELFF | TGTGCCAGCAGGATTACACGCGGGGAGCTGTTTTTT | TRBV12-3/TRBV12-4 | many | TRBJ2-2 | .
CASSLAPSGNYGYTF | TGTGCCAGCAGCTTGGCCCCCAGCGGGAACTATGGCTACACCTTC | TRBV11-2 | . | TRBJ1-2 | .
CASSLTGGEYEQYF | TGTGCCAGCAGTTTGACAGGGGGCGAGTACGAGCAGTACTTC | TRBV7-8 | many | TRBJ2-7 | TRBD1
CASSLNSPGTSAGELFF | TGTGCCAGCAGCTTAAATAGTCCAGGGACTAGCGCCGGGGAGCTGTTTTTT | TRBV7-3 | few | TRBJ2-2 | TRBD2
CASSLMTGDLHEQYF | TGTGCCAGCAGCCTGATGACAGGGGATCTTCACGAGCAGTACTTC | TRBV9 | many | TRBJ2-7 | TRBD1
CASSHTSVSATYEQYF | TGTGCCAGCAGCCACACTTCGGTTTCGGCGACCTACGAGCAGTACTTC | TRBV11-2 | . | TRBJ2-7 | .
CASSPPSYNEQFF | TGTGCCAGCAGCCCCCCATCCTACAATGAGCAGTTCTTC | TRBV7-2 | many | TRBJ2-1 | .
CASRILALSTGNTIYF | TGTGCCAGCAGAATACTAGCTCTAAGTACTGGAAACACCATATATTTT | TRBV12-3/TRBV12-4 | few | TRBJ1-3 | .
CASSGVTLGGTGTEQYF | TGTGCCAGCAGCGGAGTTACACTGGGGGGGACAGGGACCGAGCAGTACTTC | TRBV9 | . | TRBJ2-7 | TRBD1
CSVEAPSTGYGSYEQYF | TGCAGCGTTGAAGCACCCTCTACAGGGTACGGCTCCTACGAGCAGTACTTC | TRBV29-1 | many | TRBJ2-7 | .
CASSLADRPYQPQHF | TGTGCCAGCAGCTTAGCGGACAGGCCATATCAGCCCCAGCATTTT | TRBV7-9 | many | TRBJ1-5 | TRBD1
CASSSPGQSSYEQYF | TGTGCCAGCAGTTCTCCGGGACAAAGCTCCTACGAGCAGTACTTC | TRBV3-1 | many | TRBJ2-7 | .
CASSIGLALAYEQYF | TGTGCCAGTAGTATAGGTCTGGCTCTCGCCTACGAGCAGTACTTC | TRBV19 | . | TRBJ2-7 | .
CASSPIQGKTEAFF | TGTGCCAGCAGTCCCATCCAGGGGAAGACTGAAGCTTTCTTT | TRBV12-3/TRBV12-4 | . | TRBJ1-1 | .
CASSENSRAPSYEQYF | TGCGCCAGCAGTGAAAATAGCAGGGCTCCATCCTACGAGCAGTACTTC | TRBV10-1 | many | TRBJ2-7 | .
CSAVGGGMSNERYF | TGCAGTGCAGTCGGTGGCGGGATGTCTAACGAGCGGTACTTC | TRBV20-1 | . | TRBJ2-7 | .
CASSRDSNYEQYF | TGTGCCAGCTCTAGGGACAGCAATTACGAGCAGTACTTC | TRBV18 | . | TRBJ2-7 | TRBD1
CASSLDRGRGNTGELFF | TGTGCCAGCAGCTTAGACAGGGGGCGAGGTAACACCGGGGAGCTGTTTTTT | TRBV7-2 | many | TRBJ2-2 | TRBD1
CASSEARGVGEQYF | TGTGCCAGCAGTGAAGCGCGCGGGGTGGGCGAGCAGTACTTC | TRBV2 | few | TRBJ2-7 | .
CSAQQGTVPQHF | TGCAGTGCTCAACAGGGCACTGTGCCCCAGCATTTT | TRBV20-1 | many | TRBJ1-5 | .
CASSEIGGTVSGANVLTF | TGTGCCAGCAGTGAGATCGGTGGGACAGTCTCTGGGGCCAACGTCCTGACTTTC | TRBV12-3/TRBV12-4 | many | TRBJ2-6 | TRBD1
CASGLVGTGHSYEQYF | TGTGCTAGTGGTTTGGTTGGGACAGGGCACTCCTACGAGCAGTACTTC | TRBV12-5 | . | TRBJ2-7 | TRBD1
CASSVDNRDRLGKYF | TGTGCCAGCAGTGTCGATAACCGGGACAGGCTCGGGAAGTACTTC | TRBV28 | many | TRBJ2-4 | TRBD1
CASSPRTGSSGNTIYF | TGTGCCAGCAGTCCACGGACAGGGAGCTCTGGAAACACCATATATTTT | TRBV27 | many | TRBJ1-3 | TRBD1
CASSDYGHNQPQHF | TGTGCCAGCAGTGATTACGGACACAATCAGCCCCAGCATTTT | TRBV6-1 | few | TRBJ1-5 | .
CASSASGVWETQYF | TGTGCCAGCAGTGCCTCGGGGGTCTGGGAGACCCAGTACTTC | TRBV6-1 | many | TRBJ2-5 | .
CASSSRDTGETQYF | TGTGCCAGCAGCTCCCGGGACACGGGGGAGACCCAGTACTTC | TRBV7-9 | many | TRBJ2-5 | .
CASSIPGQSYEQYF | TGTGCCAGCAGCATACCCGGACAGTCCTACGAGCAGTACTTC | TRBV11-2 | . | TRBJ2-7 | .
CASSMLGGYRDTEAFF | TGTGCCAGTAGTATGCTGGGGGGGTATAGGGACACTGAAGCTTTCTTT | TRBV19 | many | TRBJ1-1 | .
CASTPRAGGSYEQYF | TGTGCCAGCACCCCTCGGGCCGGAGGCTCCTACGAGCAGTACTTC | TRBV6-1 | few | TRBJ2-7 | .